This entry lists 10 T cell receptor beta chains sequenced from one sample in a study of cytomegalovirus exposure and HLA in healthy donors. Use of 60 Vbeta and 13 Jbeta primers characterized the PCR. Method: immunoSEQ multiplex PCR; TCRdb's copy keeps in-frame clones and lacks some. This table has approximately 150,000 clones, 75% to 80% appearing once. The source material was PBMCs. Receptors were obtained from a male donor in good health and CMV-seronegative.

The chain carries TRBV4-3 and TRBJ1-1, with D tentatively TRBD1 (5 bases). The CDR3 has 14 residues. Germline CDR1 reads LGHNA; CDR2 reads YSLEER. V lost 1 base and J lost 3, with 9 bases in between. As DNA, the CDR3 is TGCGCCAGCAGCCAAGGTAGGGGCCACACTGAAGCTTTCTTT. It yields the protein CASSQGRGHTEAFF.

The chain links TRBV7-2 to TRBJ1-5; D is ambiguous. The CDR3 covers 15 residues. The V end was cut by 3 bases, the J end by 3 bases, with 12 bases between. The germline V gene encodes CDR1 SGHTA and CDR2 FQGNSA. The CDR3 region is CASSFVAGVNQPQHF. DNA of the CDR3: TGTGCCAGCAGCTTCGTCGCGGGAGTCAATCAGCCCCAGCATTTT. The full variable domain, rest sourced from reference TRBV7-2 and TRBJ1-5, is GAGVSQSPSNKVTEKGKDVELRCDPISGHTALYWYRQSLGQGLEFLIYFQGNSAPDKSGLPSDRFSAERTGGSVSTLTIQRTQQEDSAVYLCASSFVAGVNQPQHFGDGTRLSIL.

The CDR3 protein is CASTGQGVGELFF. The DNA for the CDR3 is TGTGCCAGCACCGGACAGGGCGTCGGGGAGCTGTTTTTT. The rearrangement joins TRBV7-9 to TRBJ2-2; 8 nucleotides agree with TRBD1. CDR3 size: 13 residues. Germline V gene data show CDR1 as SEHNR and CDR2 as FQNEAQ (reference sequence). Unmatched junction bases numbered 5, after V lost 7 bases and J lost 7 bases.

This clone was counted between two and nine times. This sequence joins TRBV5-1 and TRBJ1-4; D not certain. The CDR3 totals 15 residues. V lost 3 bases and J lost 8, with 17 bases in between. In germline, CDR1 is SGHRS, CDR2 YFSETQ. The CDR3 DNA sequence: TGCGCCAGCAGCTCTTCCGGTAGAGGGTGGGAAAAACTGTTTTTT. This gives the protein CASSSSGRGWEKLFF.

V and J are TRBV11-2 and TRBJ2-2; 8 nucleotides line up with TRBD1. V dropped 5 bases and J dropped 7; count of bases not matched to a gene: 12. CDR1 and CDR2 (germline): SGHAT, FQNNGV. CDR3 length: 16 amino acids. The CDR3 bases are TGTGCCAGCAGCCATGGGACAGGTCCACGCAGCGGGGAGCTGTTTTTT. This translates into CASSHGTGPRSGELFF.

V is TRBV4-2 and J is TRBJ1-5; TRBD1 aligns across 10 bases. The junction had 5 bases not matched to a gene; V was cut back by 3 bases and J by 6 bases. The germline gives CDR1 LGHNA, CDR2 YNFKEQ. CDR3 length: 15 residues. CDR3 sequence (DNA): TGTGCCAGCAGCCAGGCGACAGGGGGCGGTCAGCCCCAGCATTTT. Its translation is CASSQATGGGQPQHF.

This clone was found a few times. This chain links TRBV7-2 with TRBJ2-7; 7 nucleotides match TRBD2. From germline, CDR1 is SGHTA and CDR2 FQGNSA. CDR3 length equals 14 residues. Trimming at V came to 8 bases and at J to 0 bases, leaving 7 bases not matched to a gene. As DNA, the CDR3 is TGTGCCAGCGCGATCGGGGGGATCTCCTACGAGCAGTACTTC. Protein sequence: CASAIGGISYEQYF. Full variable domain (rest looked up from reference TRBV7-2 and TRBJ2-7): GAGVSQSPSNKVTEKGKDVELRCDPISGHTALYWYRQSLGQGLEFLIYFQGNSAPDKSGLPSDRFSAERTGGSVSTLTIQRTQQEDSAVYLCASAIGGISYEQYFGPGTRLTVT.

This sequence joins TRBV9 and TRBJ1-1; 7 positions agree with TRBD1. The CDR3 covers 14 residues. J lost 6 bases, V lost 0 bases, and 5 bases had no gene match. In germline, CDR1 is SGDLS, CDR2 YYNGEE. CDR3 sequence: CASSVALTGPEAFF. The CDR3 nucleotides are TGTGCCAGCAGCGTAGCACTGACAGGGCCTGAAGCTTTCTTT.

This clone showed up just a few times. V usage is TRBV6-5 and J usage is TRBJ1-4, with TRBD1 as a possible D gene (6 bases). V was pared by 6 bases and J by 5 bases, with 16 bases between. The CDR3 sequence is 15 residues long. Per the germline V gene, CDR1 is MNHEY and CDR2 is SVGAGI. Written as DNA, the CDR3 is TGTGCCAGCAGCAACCTGGGACACCGGAATGAAAAACTGTTTTTT. This gives the protein CASSNLGHRNEKLFF.

The chain recombines TRBV27 with TRBJ1-5; 10 bases are shared with TRBD1. After removal of 6 bases from V and 4 bases from J, the junction contained 3 bases not matched to a gene. Germline V gives CDR1 MNHEY, CDR2 SMNVEV (reference sequence). The CDR3 is made up of 14 amino acids. The DNA of the CDR3 is TGTGCCAGCAGCCAGGACAGGGGGAATCAGCCCCAGCATTTT. Translation: CASSQDRGNQPQHF.